Listed below are T cell receptor beta chains from one sample, sequenced in a study of blood T cell repertoires in COVID-19. TCRdb keeps only in-frame clones here, not all; method: immunoSEQ multiplex PCR. The data hold fewer than 150,000 clones, with approximately 88% observed a single time. Material: peripheral blood. The receptors were gathered from a human donor in a cohort sampled during active COVID-19. The CDR3 runs from the conserved cysteine through the conserved F or W. A D gene is named only where the DNA matches it firmly. Only some rows state a clone size, as once, few, many or a class for expanded clones.

cdr3_aa cdr3_nt d_call v_call cdr3_length clone_size j_call
CASSLYRQANTGELFF TGCGCCAGCAGCTTGTACAGACAAGCGAACACCGGGGAGCTGTTTTTT . TRBV5-1 16 . TRBJ2-2
CASSPTGGQSGNTIYF TGTGCCAGCTCACCAACCGGGGGACAGTCTGGAAACACCATATATTTT TRBD1 TRBV18 16 . TRBJ1-3
CATSDLPGQGAPNYGYTF TGTGCCACCAGTGATTTACCGGGACAGGGGGCCCCTAACTATGGCTACACCTTC TRBD1 TRBV24-1 18 . TRBJ1-2
CASSFQQGSSYEQYF TGTGCCAGCAGTTTTCAACAGGGGAGCTCCTACGAGCAGTACTTC TRBD1 TRBV5-4 15 . TRBJ2-7
CASSAQGLGNQPQHF TGTGCCAGCAGCGCCCAGGGACTGGGCAATCAGCCCCAGCATTTT . TRBV4-2 15 few TRBJ1-5
CASSHRRGTIYEQYF TGTGCCAGCAGCCATCGCCGGGGAACCATCTACGAGCAGTACTTC . TRBV14 15 . TRBJ2-7
CASSAGQANTGELFF TGCGCCAGCAGCGCGGGACAGGCGAACACCGGGGAGCTGTTTTTT TRBD1 TRBV5-1 15 . TRBJ2-2
CASSPEPGGSYNSPLHF TGTGCCAGCAGCCCGGAGCCAGGGGGCTCCTATAATTCACCCCTCCACTTT TRBD1 TRBV11-2 17 . TRBJ1-6
CASSSPLGGLEDEKLFF TGTGCCAGCAGTTCCCCTCTCGGGGGTCTGGAGGATGAAAAACTGTTTTTT . TRBV6-2/TRBV6-3 17 few TRBJ1-4
CASTRRQARGYTF TGTGCCAGCACCCGTCGACAGGCGCGTGGCTACACCTTC . TRBV12-3/TRBV12-4 13 . TRBJ1-2
CAISESSGDTGELFF TGTGCCATCAGTGAGTCGTCCGGTGACACCGGGGAGCTGTTTTTT . TRBV10-3 15 . TRBJ2-2
CASRPLAGASSSYNEQFF TGTGCCAGCAGGCCTCTAGCGGGGGCGTCAAGCTCCTACAATGAGCAGTTCTTC TRBD2 TRBV7-2 18 . TRBJ2-1
CAISETASTDTQYF TGTGCCATCAGTGAGACTGCTAGCACAGATACGCAGTATTTT . TRBV10-3 14 few TRBJ2-3
CASSLGAATEAFF TGTGCCAGCAGCTTAGGGGCAGCCACTGAAGCTTTCTTT . TRBV7-9 13 . TRBJ1-1
CASSGQGAVNYGYTF TGTGCCAGCTCGGGACAGGGGGCGGTTAACTATGGCTACACCTTC TRBD1 TRBV18 15 . TRBJ1-2
CASSQPRDRGTQYF TGTGCCAGCAGCCAGCCCCGGGACAGGGGAACGCAGTATTTT TRBD1 TRBV11-2 14 . TRBJ2-3
CASSQGGGYGYTF TGCGCCAGCAGCCAAGGGGGCGGCTATGGCTACACCTTC . TRBV4-3 13 . TRBJ1-2
CASSLGSGEYEQYF TGCGCCAGCAGCTTGGGTAGCGGGGAGTACGAGCAGTACTTC TRBD2 TRBV5-1 14 . TRBJ2-7
CASSVGYTDTQYF TGTGCCAGCAGCGTCGGGTACACAGATACGCAGTATTTT . TRBV9 13 . TRBJ2-3
CASSIAGLAGNEQFF TGTGCCAGTAGTATTGCCGGACTAGCGGGCAATGAGCAGTTCTTC TRBD2 TRBV19 15 . TRBJ2-1
CASSSPVALRGQETQYF TGTGCCAGCAGCTCCCCTGTCGCGCTCAGGGGCCAAGAGACCCAGTACTTC . TRBV7-6 17 once TRBJ2-5
CASSFPSPGELFF TGTGCCAGCAGTTTCCCCTCTCCCGGGGAGCTGTTTTTT . TRBV12-3/TRBV12-4 13 few TRBJ2-2
CASSPGTENSPLHF TGTGCCAGTAGTCCCGGGACAGAGAATTCACCCCTCCACTTT TRBD1 TRBV19 14 . TRBJ1-6